This T cell receptor (beta chain) was sequenced for a study of shared clonotypes between healthy human individuals. This CDR3 spans 16 amino acids. The J segment lost 0 bases and the V segment lost 6 bases, leaving 6 bases of the junction unmatched. The germline gives CDR1 LNHDA, CDR2 SQIVND (reference sequence). CD45RA-negative memory and CD45RA+ naive subsets were split from the CD4+ cells. Researchers divided each subset's genomic DNA evenly across several immunoSEQ plates. Sorted subsets were amplified in replicate PCRs using approximately 200 ng DNA, approximately 30,000 T cell genomes. Per the original methods: Filtering of immunoSEQ junctional sequences could not match full-length read filtering. Sequenced by immunoSEQ multiplex PCR; TCRdb stores in-frame clones only, minus some. V, J and clone size were drawn from that table, and D and trimming were deduced from the DNA. The sample shows roughly 640,000 clones, roughly 97% of them seen only once.

Sequences were obtained from naive CD4+ T cells sorted from blood. The subset is: CD45RA+ positively selected. The TCR sequence derives from a woman under 40 in good health. This chain joins TRBV19 and TRBJ2-3, with 10 bases aligning to TRBD2. For the CDR3, the DNA is TGTGCCAGTAGCACCGGACTAGCGGAAAGCACAGATACGCAGTATTTT. This sequence encodes CASSTGLAESTDTQYF.